These 15 T cell receptor beta chains share one sample of origin, sequenced in a study of blood T cell repertoires in COVID-19. Produced via immunoSEQ multiplex PCR; TCRdb's table is partial and in-frame only. Of around 270,000 clones detected, around nine tenths appear once; the ten largest clones hold approximately 9.4%. The source material was peripheral blood. These receptors came from a man aged 35 to 55 who had recovered from COVID-19.

J is TRBJ1-1 and V is TRBV5-1, with 7 nucleotides matching TRBD1. The CDR3 covers 13 residues. Germline trimming cut 7 bases from V and 7 bases from J; bases unmatched to any gene: 10. The germline CDR1 and CDR2 sequences are SGHRS and YFSETQ. This CDR3 is CASATGQKNEAFF. Here the CDR3 DNA reads TGCGCCAGCGCTACGGGACAGAAAAATGAAGCTTTCTTT.

J is TRBJ2-2 and V is TRBV7-2; D is ambiguous. The CDR3 is made up of 16 amino acids. Deletions cut 2 bases from V and 2 bases from J, with 12 bases between. Per the germline V gene, CDR1 is SGHTA and CDR2 is FQGNSA. The CDR3 is CASSLLPSVNTGELFF. The CDR3 region has the DNA TGTGCCAGCAGCTTACTGCCCAGCGTTAACACCGGGGAGCTGTTTTTT.

The sample holds a few counts of this clone. This CDR3 is CASQPAGSRNTIYF. CDR3 nucleotides: TGTGCCAGCCAACCCGCGGGTAGCAGAAACACCATATATTTT. This sequence joins TRBV27 and TRBJ1-3; no definite D call. CDR1 is MNHEY, CDR2 SMNVEV, per germline (reference sequence). Trimming removed 8 bases at V and 5 bases at J, with 16 bases between. The CDR3 loop spans 14 amino acids.

V is TRBV11-3 and J is TRBJ2-7; maybe TRBD2 (6 bases). Trimming removed 3 bases at V and 5 bases at J, with 8 bases between. Germline CDR1 SGHNT, CDR2 YENEEA. The CDR3 contains 12 residues. The CDR3 nucleotides are TGTGCCAGCAGCTTGGGCGGGAACGAGCAGTACTTC. As protein: CASSLGGNEQYF.

The V call is TRBV11-2, the J call TRBJ1-4; a possible D gene is TRBD1 (6 bases). The V gene's germline CDR1 is SGHAT and CDR2 FQNNGV. With 0 bases removed from V and 5 bases from J, the gap between germline ends came to 13 bases. The CDR3 is 16 residues long. In nucleotides, the CDR3 is TGTGCCAGCAGCTTAGAGGGGTTGAGGGGGAATGAAAAACTGTTTTTT. Encoded protein: CASSLEGLRGNEKLFF.

This clone was counted a few times. Other nucleotide sequences from this sample produce the same CDR3. The chain combines TRBV5-1 with TRBJ1-1, with TRBD1 matching 11 bases. V dropped 4 bases and J dropped 2; count of bases not matched to a gene: 7. The CDR3 loop spans 16 amino acids. Germline V gives CDR1 SGHRS, CDR2 YFSETQ. The CDR3 nucleotides read TGCGCCAGCAGCAGTGGACAGGGGGCTGGTAACACTGAAGCTTTCTTT. Translated: CASSSGQGAGNTEAFF.

DNA of the CDR3: TGTGCCAGCAGCCCCGGACAGATCTACGAGCAGTACTTC. Translation gives CASSPGQIYEQYF. V is TRBV7-8 and J is TRBJ2-7; maybe TRBD1 (6 bases). V lost 5 bases to trimming and J lost 3 bases, with 11 bases between them. CDR1 and CDR2 (germline): SGHVS, FQNEAQ. The CDR3 is 13 amino acids.

The rearrangement links TRBV19 to TRBJ2-5, with 13 bases that match TRBD2. The CDR3 covers 12 residues. Germline trimming cut 8 bases from V and 8 bases from J; bases unmatched to any gene: 2. Germline CDR1 and CDR2: LNHDA and SQIVND (reference sequence). CDR3 nucleotide sequence: TGTGCCAGTCGGACTAGCGGGAGCACCCAGTACTTC. As protein: CASRTSGSTQYF.

In its sample, this clone was seen once. The genes are TRBV27 and TRBJ2-1, with 13 bases aligning to TRBD2. V lost 6 bases and J lost 4; bases outside the gene matches: 3. There are 15 residues in the CDR3. Germline V gene sequence: CDR1 MNHEY, CDR2 SMNVEV (reference sequence). The CDR3, as DNA: TGTGCCAGCAGCGGGACTAGCGGGATATACAATGAGCAGTTCTTC. It codes for CASSGTSGIYNEQFF.

The chain employs TRBV7-9 and TRBJ2-2; no reliable D call. Between the trimmed V and J ends, which lost 1 base and 0 bases, there was a span of 6 bases. Germline CDR1 reads SEHNR; CDR2 reads FQNEAQ (reference sequence). The CDR3 runs to 15 residues. CDR3 protein: CASSLGGANTGELFF. The CDR3 DNA reads TGTGCCAGCAGCTTAGGAGGCGCGAACACCGGGGAGCTGTTTTTT.

CDR3: CASSFQGARTDTQYF. The CDR3 nucleotides read TGCGCCAGCAGCTTCCAGGGGGCTCGCACAGATACGCAGTATTTT. This chain connects TRBV5-1 to TRBJ2-3; 8 bases align to TRBD1. The CDR3 loop spans 15 amino acids. Germline V gene data show CDR1 as SGHRS and CDR2 as YFSETQ. The J segment lost 1 base and the V segment lost 2 bases, leaving 3 bases of the junction unmatched.

This clone was recorded once. The chain is built from TRBV19 and TRBJ2-7, with D perhaps TRBD1 (6 bases). V was trimmed by 3 bases and J by 11 bases, leaving 17 bases between them. This CDR3 comprises 13 residues. Germline V gives CDR1 LNHDA, CDR2 SQIVND (reference sequence). CDR3 loop: CASSIVWGHEEYF. Here the CDR3 DNA reads TGTGCCAGTAGTATTGTTTGGGGGCATGAAGAGTACTTC.

The chain couples TRBV5-1 to TRBJ2-7, with D possibly being TRBD1 (6 bases). CDR1 and CDR2 (germline): SGHRS, YFSETQ. V was cut by 4 bases and J by 12 bases, with 20 bases left in between. This CDR3 contains 13 residues. CDR3 protein: CASSPTGYFRGYF. In nucleotides, the CDR3 is TGCGCCAGCAGCCCGACAGGTTACTTCAGGGGGTACTTC.

This chain uses TRBV29-1 with TRBJ2-3; 7 bases are shared with TRBD2. V shed 5 bases, J shed 1 base, and the junction held 6 bases outside the gene matches. The germline CDR1 and CDR2 sequences are SQVTM and ANQGSEA. CDR3 size: 14 residues. CDR3 region: CSVRKRDRTDTQYF. CDR3 nucleotide sequence: TGCAGCGTTAGGAAGCGGGACCGCACAGATACGCAGTATTTT.

The chain has TRBV6-2 or TRBV6-3 and TRBJ1-6; a weak D match, TRBD1 (5 bases). Germline CDR1 MNHEY, CDR2 SVGEGT. Trimming left V 2 bases short and J 4 bases short, with 18 bases between. CDR3 length: 18 residues. This CDR3 is CASSYEDGPGVYNSPLHF. CDR3 in DNA: TGTGCCAGCAGTTACGAGGACGGCCCGGGGGTTTATAATTCACCCCTCCACTTT.